The 22 T cell receptor beta chains below all came from one sample that was sequenced in a study of shared clonotypes between healthy human individuals (TCRdb year 2020). The library was generated by the immunoSEQ multiplex PCR assay. Drawn from immuneACCESS, this table holds only the in-frame rearrangements with V and J called that TCRdb kept. Clones are partly lost; checked studies trace under half to an unresolved V gene and leave the rest unexplained. In all, the sample holds more than 550,000 clones, and over 55% of those were seen once. The ten largest clones capture around 1.8% of the sample. Sequences were obtained from memory CD4+ T cells sorted from blood. The cell subset or site tag for this specimen amounts to: CD45RA-negative fraction. The receptors stem from a woman aged 25-40 years in good health.

This clone appeared once. This rearrangement joins TRBV2 to TRBJ2-5, with 7 positions matching TRBD2. Germline loops: CDR1 SNHLY, CDR2 FYNNEI. This CDR3 contains 15 residues. J was trimmed by 0 bases and V by 4 bases; bases with no gene match: 5. The CDR3 here is CASSAQLANQETQYF. In DNA, the CDR3 is TGTGCCAGCAGTGCCCAACTAGCGAACCAAGAGACCCAGTACTTC.

This clone came up once. J is TRBJ2-7 and V is TRBV28, with 8 bases aligning to TRBD2. Germline CDR1 is MDHEN and CDR2 is SYDVKM. CDR3 length equals 18 residues. Trimming cost V 1 base and J 3 bases; bases outside gene matches: 14. For the CDR3, the DNA is TGTGCCAGCAGTTTATCGGGCCTTGGGGCGGGAGGTTACTACGAGCAGTACTTC. It yields the protein CASSLSGLGAGGYYEQYF.

The chain uses TRBV7-9 and TRBJ1-1; D possibly corresponds to TRBD1 (6 bases). The CDR3 is made up of 16 amino acids. With 6 bases removed from V and 5 bases from J, the gap between germline ends came to 22 bases. Looked up from germline, CDR1 is SEHNR and CDR2 is FQNEAQ (reference sequence). As DNA, the CDR3 is TGTGCCAGCAGATCTAACAGGGAGGGCCCCGGGACTGAAGCTTTCTTT. Residues: CASRSNREGPGTEAFF.

V and J are TRBV7-2 and TRBJ1-3; D remains unclear. Trimming pared 2 bases from V and 5 bases from J, leaving 13 bases between. The CDR3 spans 15 residues. The germline V gene has CDR1 SGHTA and CDR2 FQGNSA. This CDR3 is CASSLSALGRNTIYF. As DNA, the CDR3 is TGTGCCAGCAGCTTATCTGCCTTAGGACGAAACACCATATATTTT.

The chain employs TRBV7-9 and TRBJ1-1; D ambiguous. Trimming removed 2 bases from V and 4 bases from J, with 11 bases in between. The germline gives CDR1 SEHNR, CDR2 FQNEAQ (reference sequence). The CDR3 covers 14 residues. CDR3 coding DNA: TGTGCCAGCAGCTTACCAGAGGTCGGCACTGAAGCTTTCTTT. Protein product: CASSLPEVGTEAFF.

V and J are TRBV6-1 and TRBJ1-1; no definite D call. Trimming removed 0 bases at V and 11 bases at J, with 19 bases between. The CDR3 contains 15 residues. Germline V gives CDR1 MNHNS, CDR2 SASEGT. Here the CDR3 reads CASSEALGRFERAFF. CDR3 DNA sequence: TGTGCCAGCAGTGAAGCGCTTGGGCGATTCGAGAGGGCTTTCTTT.

The gene calls are TRBV2 and TRBJ2-7; TRBD1 matches 7 bases. V was clipped by 7 bases and J by 1 base; unmatched bases: 13. From germline, CDR1 is SNHLY and CDR2 FYNNEI. The CDR3 runs to 16 residues. For the CDR3, the DNA is TGTGCCAGCACTGAGGACATGACAGGGATTTCCTACGAGCAGTACTTC. Amino acid sequence: CASTEDMTGISYEQYF.

This clone was seen more than once but under ten times. The chain is built from TRBV19 and TRBJ2-5; 7 bases align to TRBD1. The junction had 7 bases not matched to a gene; V was cut back by 3 bases and J by 6 bases. The CDR3 contains 14 residues. From germline, CDR1 is LNHDA and CDR2 SQIVND (reference sequence). The CDR3 sequence is CASSMATGVQTQYF. Here the CDR3 DNA reads TGTGCCAGTAGTATGGCTACAGGGGTCCAGACCCAGTACTTC.

J is TRBJ1-5 and V is TRBV30, with 7 positions matching TRBD1. The germline CDR1 and CDR2 sequences are GTSNPN and SVGIG (reference sequence). The trim removed 3 bases at V and 1 base at J, leaving 3 bases unmatched. The CDR3 covers 14 residues. CDR3: CAWRTGQSNQPQHF. In DNA, the CDR3 is TGTGCCTGGAGGACGGGACAGAGCAATCAGCCCCAGCATTTT. Full variable domain (remainder filled in from reference TRBV30 and TRBJ1-5): SQTIHQWPATLVQPVGSPLSLECTVEGTSNPNLYWYRQAAGRGLQLLFYSVGIGQISSEVPQNLSASRPQDRQFILSSKKLLLSDSGFYLCAWRTGQSNQPQHFGDGTRLSIL.

The V and J genes are TRBV27 and TRBJ2-1; 9 bases fit TRBD2. Germline V CDR1 and CDR2: MNHEY, SMNVEV (reference sequence). The trim removed 3 bases at V and 9 bases at J, leaving 12 bases unmatched. The CDR3 spans 16 residues. The CDR3, as DNA: TGTGCCAGCAGTTTGGTGGGAATAGCGGGAGTTCCTGAGCAGTTCTTC. Translating gives CASSLVGIAGVPEQFF.

On this clone itself: Distinct nucleotide sequences in the sample also encode this CDR3. This sequence joins TRBV29-1 and TRBJ2-6, with a tentative D call TRBD2 (6 bases). Trimming removed 6 bases from V and 1 base from J, with 7 bases in between. This CDR3 region has 13 residues. Germline V gene lookup returns CDR1 SQVTM and CDR2 ANQGSEA. The chain's CDR3 is CSVAGSGANVLTF. CDR3 in DNA: TGCAGCGTCGCGGGGTCTGGGGCCAACGTCCTGACTTTC.

This chain uses TRBV7-8 with TRBJ2-6; D is ambiguous. Trimming left V 5 bases short and J 1 base short, with 12 bases between. The CDR3 loop spans 16 amino acids. The germline V gene has CDR1 SGHVS and CDR2 FQNEAQ. The CDR3 coding sequence is TGTGCCAGCAGCCCCGATCGGCGGTCTGGGGCCAACGTCCTGACTTTC. Protein product: CASSPDRRSGANVLTF.

This chain joins TRBV19 and TRBJ1-1; 10 bases match TRBD1. Germline V gene sequence: CDR1 LNHDA, CDR2 SQIVND (reference sequence). V dropped 6 bases and J dropped 5; count of bases not matched to a gene: 9. The CDR3 runs to 15 residues. CDR3: CASRTIGTGETEAFF. Here the CDR3 DNA reads TGTGCCAGTAGAACTATAGGGACAGGGGAGACTGAAGCTTTCTTT.

The rearrangement joins TRBV6-5 to TRBJ1-2; D possibly corresponds to TRBD1 (6 bases). Trimming shortened V by 5 bases and J by 4 bases, and 17 bases separated the two germline ends. The CDR3 has 15 residues. Germline loops: CDR1 MNHEY, CDR2 SVGAGI. The CDR3 nucleotides are TGTGCCAGCAGTCCGACAGGTAACTCCGGCTATGGCTACACCTTC. Translation gives CASSPTGNSGYGYTF.

Remarks on this clone: The same CDR3 is also encoded by other DNA sequences in this sample. The J gene is TRBJ2-3, the V gene TRBV30; 8 bases map to TRBD2. Germline V gene sequence: CDR1 GTSNPN, CDR2 SVGIG (reference sequence). The CDR3 extends over 13 amino acids. The ends lost 3 bases at V and 3 bases at J; junction bases unmatched: 2. CDR3 region: CAWSGGRTDTQYF. The CDR3 nucleotides read TGTGCCTGGAGCGGCGGGAGGACAGATACGCAGTATTTT.

This clone was recorded once. The chain carries TRBV7-3 and TRBJ2-1; 9 nucleotides agree with TRBD2. This CDR3 contains 13 residues. CDR1 is SGHTA, CDR2 FQGTGA, per germline. J gave up 8 bases and V 5 bases, and 4 bases lay outside the gene matches. The CDR3 spells CASSRRLADEQFF. In DNA form, the CDR3 reads TGTGCCAGCAGCCGACGACTAGCGGATGAGCAGTTCTTC. The full variable domain, completed using reference TRBV7-3 and TRBJ2-1, is GAGVSQTPSNKVTEKGKYVELRCDPISGHTALYWYRQSLGQGPEFLIYFQGTGAADDSGLPNDRFFAVRPEGSVSTLKIQRTERGDSAVYLCASSRRLADEQFFGPGTRLTVL.

The chain uses TRBV6-4 and TRBJ2-1; 9 nucleotides agree with TRBD2. The CDR3 has 16 amino acids. After removal of 6 bases from V and 3 bases from J, the junction contained 9 bases not matched to a gene. CDR1 is MRHNA, CDR2 SNTAGT, per germline. Written as DNA, the CDR3 is TGTGCCAGCAGCAGATCCGGGACTAGCAGCTACAATGAGCAGTTCTTC. It specifies CASSRSGTSSYNEQFF.

The chain couples TRBV7-8 to TRBJ2-3; D is perhaps TRBD1 (5 bases). There are 17 residues in the CDR3. Germline V CDR1 and CDR2: SGHVS, FQNEAQ. Trimming took off 0 bases at V and 3 bases at J, with 16 bases between the two ends. CDR3: CASSLAPVGRWTDTQYF. CDR3 nucleotides: TGTGCCAGCAGCTTAGCTCCGGTGGGGCGGTGGACAGATACGCAGTATTTT.

This clone was found a few times. At the DNA level, this CDR3 is encoded by other sequences in the same sample as well. The chain links TRBV5-6 to TRBJ2-7; TRBD2 is a possible D gene (6 bases). Germline V CDR1 and CDR2: SGHDT, YYEEEE. Trimming removed 3 bases from V and 2 bases from J, with 12 bases in between. The CDR3 is 14 residues long. The CDR3 here is CASSSGLGAYEQYF. In DNA, the CDR3 is TGTGCCAGCAGCTCGGGACTGGGAGCCTACGAGCAGTACTTC.

In DNA, the CDR3 is TGTGCCACCAGGGCTAGCGTCACAGATACGCAGTATTTT. It codes for CATRASVTDTQYF. The chain couples TRBV15 to TRBJ2-3, with D perhaps matching TRBD2 (6 bases). The V and J ends lost 6 bases and 2 bases respectively, with 9 bases between them. CDR1 is LNHNV, CDR2 YYDKDF, per germline (reference sequence). The CDR3 runs to 13 residues.

The chain has TRBV18 and TRBJ1-2, with TRBD1 as a possible D gene (5 bases). Germline CDR1 and CDR2: KGHSH and LQKENI. V was cut by 3 bases and J by 3 bases, with 8 bases left in between. The CDR3 runs 13 residues. Here the CDR3 reads CASSPQTDYGYTF. Here the CDR3 DNA reads TGTGCCAGCTCACCTCAGACAGACTATGGCTACACCTTC.

The V call is TRBV25-1, the J call TRBJ2-7; D remains ambiguous. Trimming removed 3 bases at V and 1 base at J, with 10 bases between. Germline CDR1 MGHDK, CDR2 SYGVNS. The CDR3 totals 14 residues. The CDR3 loop reads CASSDVHGSYEQYF. The CDR3 DNA sequence: TGTGCCAGCAGTGATGTTCACGGATCCTACGAGCAGTACTTC.